The 24 T cell receptor beta chains presented below share a single source sample, sequenced in a study of shared clonotypes between healthy human individuals. Generated by immunoSEQ multiplex PCR, the TCRdb table keeps only in-frame clones and is missing some. The table shows about 1 million clones, with about 70% occurring only once. Sequenced input: memory CD4+ T cells sorted from blood. Subset meaning: CD45RA-negative fraction. The receptors were sampled from a man between 18 and 35 years old in good health.

The V and J genes are TRBV10-3 and TRBJ2-2; 12 bases agree with TRBD2. Germline V lookup: CDR1 ENHRY, CDR2 SYGVKD. The CDR3 length is 16 residues. J gave up 0 bases and V 5 bases, and 1 base lay outside the gene matches. CDR3 sequence: CAISLAGGSNTGELFF. CDR3 in DNA: TGTGCCATCAGTCTAGCGGGGGGGTCGAACACCGGGGAGCTGTTTTTT.

The count of this clone is one. The same CDR3 arises from other DNA sequences in this sample as well. This sequence joins TRBV9 and TRBJ2-5; D unresolved. The CDR3 has 13 residues. CDR1 and CDR2 from the germline V gene are SGDLS and YYNGEE. The V and J ends lost 4 bases and 5 bases respectively, with 12 bases between them. The CDR3 DNA reads TGTGCCAGCAGCCGGGCCCCCGGGGAGACCCAGTACTTC. Amino acids: CASSRAPGETQYF.

The chain is built from TRBV11-2 and TRBJ1-2; TRBD1 matches 9 bases. The ends lost 5 bases at V and 4 bases at J; junction bases unmatched: 11. Germline loops: CDR1 SGHAT, CDR2 FQNNGV. The CDR3 extends over 16 amino acids. CDR3 nucleotides: TGTGCCAGCAGCCCTCCGGGACAGGGAGGGAGCTATGGCTACACCTTC. Translated: CASSPPGQGGSYGYTF.

The chain carries TRBV19 and TRBJ1-1; no clear D. This CDR3 contains 16 residues. V shed 4 bases and J shed 0 bases, with 15 bases lying between them. CDR1 is LNHDA and CDR2 is SQIVND in the germline V gene (reference sequence). CDR3: CASSNPLYTMNTEAFF. The CDR3 coding sequence is TGTGCCAGTAGTAACCCTTTATATACAATGAACACTGAAGCTTTCTTT.

This clone has a count of ten or more. Other nucleotide sequences in the sample specify the same CDR3. V and J are TRBV5-1 and TRBJ1-1, with no clear D. CDR1 and CDR2 (germline): SGHRS, YFSETQ. V dropped 0 bases and J dropped 7 bases, with 4 bases sitting between them. This CDR3 is built from 11 residues. The CDR3 DNA reads TGCGCCAGCAGCTTGGGTCTTGAAGCTTTCTTT. Amino acids: CASSLGLEAFF. Looking up the rest from reference TRBV5-1 and TRBJ1-1 gives the full variable domain: KAGVTQTPRYLIKTRGQQVTLSCSPISGHRSVSWYQQTPGQGLQFLFEYFSETQRNKGNFPGRFSGRQFSNSRSEMNVSTLELGDSALYLCASSLGLEAFFGQGTRLTVV.

This clone came up many times. V gene TRBV20-1 combines with J gene TRBJ2-4, with unresolved D. V was pared by 7 bases and J by 8 bases, with 9 bases between. The CDR3 covers 10 residues. From germline, CDR1 is DFQATT and CDR2 SNEGSKA (reference sequence). The CDR3 loop is CSVGRDIQYF. The DNA for the CDR3 is TGCAGTGTTGGGCGAGACATTCAGTACTTC.

This clone was observed a single time. The V gene is TRBV6-5, the J gene TRBJ2-4; 7 nucleotides match TRBD1. The CDR3 loop spans 13 amino acids. V lost 6 bases, J lost 5 bases, and 4 bases stayed unmatched. Germline values: CDR1 MNHEY, CDR2 SVGAGI. CDR3 DNA sequence: TGTGCCAGCAGCCGAGGACAGGAAAACATTCAGTACTTC. This sequence encodes CASSRGQENIQYF.

The rearrangement links TRBV6-1 to TRBJ1-2; no clear D. This CDR3 comprises 13 residues. Germline V gene sequence: CDR1 MNHNS, CDR2 SASEGT. V dropped 2 bases and J dropped 4 bases, with 8 bases sitting between them. CDR3 amino acids: CASSEMAGYGYTF. The CDR3 DNA reads TGTGCCAGCAGTGAAATGGCCGGCTATGGCTACACCTTC.

This chain connects TRBV27 to TRBJ2-7, with 7 bases that match TRBD1. The germline CDR1 and CDR2 sequences are MNHEY and SMNVEV (reference sequence). The CDR3 consists of 18 residues. V lost 3 bases and J lost 0; bases outside the gene matches: 14. The chain's CDR3 is CASSFRYKDRRLSYEQYF. Here the CDR3 DNA reads TGTGCCAGCAGTTTTCGGTATAAGGACAGGCGTCTCTCCTACGAGCAGTACTTC.

V usage is TRBV10-2 and J usage is TRBJ2-3, with TRBD1 identical over 7 bases. This CDR3 has 14 residues. V lost 7 bases to trimming and J lost 1 base; unmatched junction nucleotides: 5. CDR1 and CDR2 from the germline V gene are WSHSY and SAAADI. CDR3 coding DNA: TGCGCCAGCAAAGCCGGGACAGGCACAGATACGCAGTATTTT. Translating gives CASKAGTGTDTQYF.

The rearrangement joins TRBV9 to TRBJ1-4; D uncertain. V was trimmed by 3 bases and J by 0 bases, leaving 6 bases between them. Germline CDR1 reads SGDLS; CDR2 reads YYNGEE. The CDR3 loop spans 14 amino acids. The DNA for the CDR3 is TGTGCCAGCAGCGAAAGTTCAACTAATGAAAAACTGTTTTTT. Translating it yields CASSESSTNEKLFF.

In its sample, this clone was seen once. The chain has TRBV6-1 and TRBJ2-1, with a weak D call TRBD2 (6 bases). The CDR3 totals 15 residues. Germline V gives CDR1 MNHNS, CDR2 SASEGT. The germline V and J ends were trimmed by 7 bases and 6 bases, with 19 bases remaining between them. Written as DNA, the CDR3 is TGTGCCAGCAAAAGGGAGGTCTTGGGAGGCAATGAGCAGTTCTTC. Amino acid sequence: CASKREVLGGNEQFF.

The V and J genes are TRBV7-9 and TRBJ2-5; TRBD2 might be the D (6 bases). Germline loops: CDR1 SEHNR, CDR2 FQNEAQ (reference sequence). Trimming took off 1 base at V and 5 bases at J, with 8 bases between the two ends. CDR3 size: 13 residues. The CDR3: CASSLDLAETQYF. CDR3 DNA sequence: TGTGCCAGCAGCTTAGACCTAGCGGAGACCCAGTACTTC.

CDR3 coding DNA: TGTGCCAGCAGCGTAGCGAGCTCAAGCTCCTACAATGAGCAGTTCTTC. This translates into CASSVASSSSYNEQFF. The chain couples TRBV9 to TRBJ2-1; D is unclear. The CDR3 covers 16 residues. CDR1 and CDR2 from the germline V gene are SGDLS and YYNGEE. V lost 0 bases to trimming and J lost 0 bases, with 10 bases between them.

This clone was seen a few times. As DNA, the CDR3 is TGTGCCATCAGTGAGTCGGGGTTAAATACGTTCTTC. Amino acid sequence: CAISESGLNTFF. The chain carries TRBV10-3 and TRBJ2-1; no clear D. There are 12 residues in the CDR3. CDR1 is ENHRY, CDR2 SYGVKD, per germline. V was shortened by 0 bases and J by 15 bases, with 12 bases between the two germline ends.

This clone appeared a few times. Other nucleotide sequences in the sample specify the same CDR3. The J gene is TRBJ1-5, the V gene TRBV18; weak D call: TRBD1 (6 bases). CDR1 KGHSH and CDR2 LQKENI come from the germline V gene. Between the trimmed V and J ends, which lost 2 bases and 9 bases, there was a span of 17 bases. This CDR3 has 15 residues. CDR3 in DNA: TGTGCCAGCTCACCAGGACAGACCGTAATTTGGCCCCAGCATTTT. Translated: CASSPGQTVIWPQHF.

This chain uses TRBV10-3 with TRBJ2-3; 11 bases map to TRBD2. V shed 5 bases and J 6 bases; nucleotides not matched to a gene: 4. CDR1 ENHRY and CDR2 SYGVKD come from the germline V gene. There are 14 residues in the CDR3. This chain's CDR3 is CAISTLAGVDTQYF. The CDR3 DNA follows: TGTGCCATCAGTACACTAGCGGGAGTTGATACGCAGTATTTT.

V is TRBV5-1 and J is TRBJ1-2; TRBD1 matches 7 bases. The CDR3 totals 13 residues. V was pared by 6 bases and J by 4 bases, with 6 bases of the junction left unmatched. The germline V gene has CDR1 SGHRS and CDR2 YFSETQ. The CDR3 here is CASKLGGSYGYTF. The DNA for the CDR3 is TGCGCCAGCAAATTAGGGGGCTCCTATGGCTACACCTTC. Full variable domain (rest looked up from reference TRBV5-1 and TRBJ1-2): KAGVTQTPRYLIKTRGQQVTLSCSPISGHRSVSWYQQTPGQGLQFLFEYFSETQRNKGNFPGRFSGRQFSNSRSEMNVSTLELGDSALYLCASKLGGSYGYTFGSGTRLTVV.

A word on this clone: Other DNA sequences in this specimen translate into the identical CDR3. The chain carries TRBV6-6 and TRBJ2-7, with D maybe TRBD2 (5 bases). This CDR3 contains 14 residues. Trimming removed 6 bases at V and 2 bases at J, with 14 bases between. In germline, CDR1 is MNHNY, CDR2 SVGAGI (reference sequence). This chain's CDR3 is CASRQGSGPYEQYF. The CDR3 DNA is TGTGCCAGCAGACAAGGGAGCGGACCCTACGAGCAGTACTTC.

The rearrangement links TRBV6-7 to TRBJ2-5; tentatively, D is TRBD2 (6 bases). TRBV6-7 is assigned to the ORF class and has an uncertain function. The V gene lost 10 bases and the J gene lost 3 bases, with 18 bases spanning the gap. The length of the CDR3 is 14 residues. The CDR3 here is CAIHTGVQKETQYF. The DNA of the CDR3 is TGTGCCATCCACACGGGGGTCCAAAAAGAGACCCAGTACTTC.

The chain couples TRBV5-4 to TRBJ2-3, with 9 bases matching TRBD1. The CDR3 spans 16 residues. V lost 6 bases and J lost 4; bases outside the gene matches: 12. CDR1 is SGHNT and CDR2 is YYREEE in the germline V gene (reference sequence). The CDR3 bases are TGTGCCAGCAACGTCAAGTTGGGACAGGGATCAGATACGCAGTATTTT. This codes for CASNVKLGQGSDTQYF.

This clone was seen only once. Other DNA sequences in this sample translate to the same CDR3. The chain uses TRBV19 and TRBJ2-7; D is undetermined. With 4 bases removed from V and 0 bases from J, the gap between germline ends came to 10 bases. The germline V gene has CDR1 LNHDA and CDR2 SQIVND (reference sequence). The CDR3 consists of 14 residues. CDR3 bases: TGTGCCAGTAGTACAGCTCCCTCCTCCTACGAGCAGTACTTC. Translation gives CASSTAPSSYEQYF.

Remarks on this clone: The junction departs from germline at one end; a sequencing error may be responsible. The chain joins TRBV7-7 to TRBJ2-5; 7 positions match TRBD2. From germline, CDR1 is SSHAT and CDR2 FNYEAQ (reference sequence). CDR3 length equals 14 residues. The DNA of the CDR3 is TGTGCTAGCAGCTTGGGGACTAATCGAGAGACCCAGTACTTC. As protein: CASSLGTNRETQYF.

The chain couples TRBV7-2 to TRBJ1-1, with D hard to call. The CDR3 has 13 amino acids. Germline V lookup: CDR1 SGHTA, CDR2 FQGNSA. V was pared by 5 bases and J by 6 bases, with 13 bases between. DNA for the CDR3: TGTGCCAGCAGCCTCCGGCAGGCGGCTGAAGCTTTCTTT. It translates to CASSLRQAAEAFF.